This T cell receptor beta chain was recorded in a study of blood T cell repertoires in COVID-19. The protocol was immunoSEQ multiplex PCR, while the TCRdb copy is restricted to in-frame clones and leaves out a portion. The sample consists of about 100,000 clones, 90% to 95% of them appearing once. V gave up 6 bases and J gave up 13 bases, with 16 bases separating them. The CDR3 extends over 13 amino acids. This clone was found once. The sequenced sample consisted of peripheral blood. The receptor was isolated from a man aged 50 or older with acute or convalescent COVID-19. This sequence joins TRBV12-3 or TRBV12-4 and TRBJ1-6; D unclear. The CDR3 coding sequence is TGTGCCAGCAGCTCCCGGGAACGTATCCCCCTCCACTTT. Translation: CASSSRERIPLHF.